This entry features one TCR beta chain sequence. Its cognate antigen has yet to be identified. No much larger clone is present one base from it, and per-base qualities are unavailable. This sample stems from a study of technical replicates of blood from a handful of donors (dated by TCRdb to 2017 to 2019). The library was obtained by the immunoSEQ multiplex PCR assay. Not all clones reach the TCRdb copy of this immuneACCESS table, which keeps in-frame sequences only. Checked studies attribute under half of the gap to unresolved V genes and leave the rest unexplained. Across this sample there are about 75,000 clones, with around 92% seen only once. Jointly, the top ten make up 0.35% to 0.45% of the sample. CDR1 and CDR2, looked up from the germline V gene (reference sequence), are MNHEY and SMNVEV. Deletion took 6 bases off V and 0 bases off J, with a span of 13 bases between the germline ends. From the cysteine up to the phenylalanine, the CDR3 has a length of 15 residues. Only CDR3 DNA remains: 45 bases, in frame from the first base.

The rearranged segments are TRBV27 and TRBJ2-3, with the D segment identity uncertain. The sequenced sample consisted of T cells isolated from PBMCs. This clonotype was obtained from a human donor in good health. This receptor carries the CDR3 CASSLQISSTDTQYF. The nucleotide sequence is TGTGCCAGCAGCCTACAGATTTCTAGCACAGATACGCAGTATTTT.